This T cell receptor (beta chain) was recorded in a study of CD8+ T cells in alopecia areata. Study outcomes and limitations: Compared with normal scalp, lesional scalp had higher clonality and more expanded CD8+ clones. In scalp samples, resident alphabeta T cells of normal skin are also sequenced.

Isolated RNA was reverse transcribed into cDNA used as the sequencing template. The protocol was immunoSEQ multiplex PCR, while the TCRdb copy is restricted to in-frame clones and leaves out a portion. Counted here are 180,000 or so clones, about 66% occurring once; the ten biggest clones make up about an eighth. Researchers gathered lesional scalp punch biopsies and peripheral blood from patients with alopecia areata. Germline-derived CDR1 and CDR2 are GTSNPN and SVGIG (reference sequence). The CDR3 is 16 amino acids. V shed 5 bases and J 4 bases; nucleotides not matched to a gene: 8. With respect to this clone: Its antigen is as yet unknown.

The sequences come from CD8+ T cells sorted from blood, collected at week 0. The chain employs TRBV30 and TRBJ2-1, with TRBD2 matching over 13 bases. The TCR sequence derives from a human donor with alopecia areata. In nucleotides, the CDR3 is TGTGCCTGGGCCCAGGGACTAGCGGGGATATACAATGAGCAGTTCTTC. The encoded protein is CAWAQGLAGIYNEQFF.